The 14 T cell receptor beta chains reported below all come from one sample, sequenced in a study of identical twins. Using its own MiXCR run on the 5' RACE reads, TCRdb lists one record per CDR3 protein. Of around 250,000 distinct CDR3 sequences listed, more than 9.5% are singletons. These data were likewise used in another study, on yellow fever vaccine responses in identical twins.

The sample consisted of memory (CD45RO+) T cells sorted from blood. These receptors were taken from a woman aged 18-29 years in good health.

This clonotype was counted only a few times. The chain uses TRBV12-3 or TRBV12-4 and TRBJ2-3; TRBD2 might be the D (7 bases). V was trimmed by 4 bases and J by 4 bases, leaving 18 bases between them. The CDR3 runs to 16 residues. CDR3 protein: CASSSIHPGGADTQYF. The CDR3 DNA reads TGTGCCAGCAGTTCCATCCATCCGGGGGGCGCAGATACGCAGTATTTT.

The chain uses TRBV7-2 and TRBJ2-1; 9 bases match TRBD1. CDR1 and CDR2 from the germline V gene are SGHTA and FQGNSA. Trimming took 4 bases from V and 4 from J; bases not matched to a gene: 5. The CDR3 spans 15 residues. The CDR3 loop reads CASSSGTGYYNEQFF. CDR3 sequence (DNA): TGTGCCAGCAGCTCGGGGACAGGGTATTACAATGAGCAGTTCTTC.

The gene calls are TRBV7-2 and TRBJ2-7; D is ambiguous. Germline CDR1 and CDR2: SGHTA and FQGNSA. This CDR3 spans 13 amino acids. The V end was cut by 1 base, the J end by 9 bases, with 13 bases between. The CDR3 nucleotides are TGTGCCAGCAGCTTAGAGCCCCAAACTGGGCAGTACTTC. Translated: CASSLEPQTGQYF.

This clonotype has more than one count but fewer than ten. The genes are TRBV7-9 and TRBJ2-5; no clear D gene. The CDR3 totals 13 residues. CDR1 and CDR2 from the germline V gene are SEHNR and FQNEAQ (reference sequence). V was clipped by 3 bases and J by 2 bases, with 7 bases between them. CDR3 protein: CASSFLGQETQYF. CDR3 nucleotide sequence: TGTGCCAGCAGCTTCCTTGGACAAGAGACCCAGTACTTC. The whole variable domain, filled in from reference TRBV7-9 and TRBJ2-5, reads DTGVSQNPRHKITKRGQNVTFRCDPISEHNRLYWYRQTLGQGPEFLTYFQNEAQLEKSRLLSDRFSAERPKGSFSTLEIQRTEQGDSAMYLCASSFLGQETQYFGPGTRLLVL.

This clonotype was recorded many times. The chain recombines TRBV5-1 with TRBJ2-3; 10 bases agree with TRBD1. This CDR3 has 16 amino acids. Trimming removed 4 bases from V and 0 bases from J; junction bases left unmatched: 5. Germline loops: CDR1 SGHRS, CDR2 YFSETQ. The CDR3 DNA is TGCGCCAGCAGCGTCGGGGACAGGGGTAGCACAGATACGCAGTATTTT. Its protein product is CASSVGDRGSTDTQYF.

This clonotype has a count of ten or more. V usage is TRBV24-1 and J usage is TRBJ2-1, with 10 positions matching TRBD2. The CDR3 extends over 15 amino acids. Trimming removed 3 bases from V and 8 bases from J; junction bases left unmatched: 6. Looked up from germline, CDR1 is KGHDR and CDR2 is SFDVKD. CDR3 region: CATSDLVAGGYEQFF. CDR3 DNA: TGTGCCACCAGTGATCTGGTAGCGGGAGGTTATGAGCAGTTCTTC.

In this sample, this clonotype turned up a few times. This chain connects TRBV10-3 to TRBJ2-4, with D possibly TRBD2 on 6 matching bases. The CDR3 runs to 17 residues. Germline-derived CDR1 and CDR2 are ENHRY and SYGVKD. V gave up 2 bases and J gave up 3 bases, with 17 bases separating them. CDR3 DNA sequence: TGTGCCATCAGTGAGCCGGGGGTCGGTACAAACAAAAACATTCAGTACTTC. Amino acid sequence: CAISEPGVGTNKNIQYF.

This clonotype was picked up many times. This sequence joins TRBV5-1 and TRBJ1-4; D is perhaps TRBD1 (6 bases). V was shortened by 2 bases and J by 4 bases, with 9 bases between the two germline ends. The length of the CDR3 is 14 residues. Germline loops: CDR1 SGHRS, CDR2 YFSETQ. This CDR3 reads CASSLQGFNEKLFF. As DNA, the CDR3 is TGCGCCAGCAGCTTACAGGGCTTTAATGAAAAACTGTTTTTT.

This clonotype occurred a few times. The chain joins TRBV6-1 to TRBJ2-7; 8 bases are a match to TRBD1. The length of the CDR3 is 14 residues. Trimming cost V 8 bases and J 9 bases; bases outside gene matches: 15. The germline gives CDR1 MNHNS, CDR2 SASEGT. The CDR3 DNA reads as TGTGCCAGCGGAGGGACAGGCATACCCAAGGGGCAGTACTTC. Translation gives CASGGTGIPKGQYF.

This clonotype occurred a few times. The CDR3: CASSAGQRTNTGELFF. CDR3 bases: TGTGCCAGCAGCGCAGGACAGAGAACGAACACCGGGGAGCTGTTTTTT. This sequence joins TRBV11-2 and TRBJ2-2, with a tentative D call TRBD1 (6 bases). The CDR3 consists of 16 residues. The ends were cut back, 5 bases at V and 0 bases at J, with 13 bases in the middle. Germline-derived CDR1 and CDR2 are SGHAT and FQNNGV.

V usage is TRBV2 and J usage is TRBJ1-1; unclear D gene. The CDR3 consists of 11 residues. Germline V lookup: CDR1 SNHLY, CDR2 FYNNEI. V was trimmed by 5 bases and J by 10 bases, leaving 11 bases between them. DNA of the CDR3: TGTGCCAGCAGTCTCGAGCTCCGAGCTTTCTTT. The encoded protein is CASSLELRAFF. The full variable domain, completed using reference TRBV2 and TRBJ1-1, is EPEVTQTPSHQVTQMGQEVILRCVPISNHLYFYWYRQILGQKVEFLVSFYNNEISEKSEIFDDQFSVERPDGSNFTLKIRSTKLEDSAMYFCASSLELRAFFGQGTRLTVV.

This clonotype was counted only a few times. This chain uses TRBV15 with TRBJ2-5, with a weak D call TRBD1 (5 bases). V lost 9 bases to trimming and J lost 3 bases, with 14 bases between them. Germline V gives CDR1 LNHNV, CDR2 YYDKDF (reference sequence). The CDR3 extends over 13 amino acids. For the CDR3, the DNA is TGTGCCACTCGTCCCGACAGTAAAGAGACCCAGTACTTC. Its protein product is CATRPDSKETQYF.

This chain joins TRBV20-1 and TRBJ1-2, with D possibly matching TRBD1 (6 bases). CDR3 length: 13 amino acids. Germline assignment: CDR1 DFQATT and CDR2 SNEGSKA (reference sequence). V lost 6 bases to trimming and J lost 1 base, with 12 bases between them. CDR3 loop: CSAWAGDNYGYTF. Written as DNA, the CDR3 is TGCAGTGCCTGGGCAGGGGATAACTATGGCTACACCTTC.

The genes are TRBV10-1 and TRBJ2-3; no definite D call. The V gene's germline CDR1 is WNHNN and CDR2 SYGVQD (reference sequence). The V gene lost 6 bases and the J gene lost 5 bases, with 15 bases spanning the gap. The CDR3 contains 14 residues. DNA for the CDR3: TGCGCCAGCAGGAGGAATCTATTTGGAGATACGCAGTATTTT. Protein product: CASRRNLFGDTQYF.